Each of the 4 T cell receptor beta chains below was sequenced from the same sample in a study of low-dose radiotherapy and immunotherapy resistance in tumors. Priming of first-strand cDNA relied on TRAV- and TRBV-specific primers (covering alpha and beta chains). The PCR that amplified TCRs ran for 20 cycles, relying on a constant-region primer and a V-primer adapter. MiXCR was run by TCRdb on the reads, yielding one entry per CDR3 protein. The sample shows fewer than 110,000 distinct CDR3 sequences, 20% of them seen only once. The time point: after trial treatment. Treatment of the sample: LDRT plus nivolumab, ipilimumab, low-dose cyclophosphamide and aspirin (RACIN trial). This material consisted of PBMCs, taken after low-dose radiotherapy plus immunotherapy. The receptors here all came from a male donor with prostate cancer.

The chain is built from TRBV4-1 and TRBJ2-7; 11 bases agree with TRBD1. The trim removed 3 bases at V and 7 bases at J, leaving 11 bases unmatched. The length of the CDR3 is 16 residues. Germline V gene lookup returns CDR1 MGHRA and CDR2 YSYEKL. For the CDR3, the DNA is TGCGCCAGCAGCCAGGGGGGGGGACAGGGGGTTGGGGAGCAGTACTTC. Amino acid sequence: CASSQGGGQGVGEQYF.

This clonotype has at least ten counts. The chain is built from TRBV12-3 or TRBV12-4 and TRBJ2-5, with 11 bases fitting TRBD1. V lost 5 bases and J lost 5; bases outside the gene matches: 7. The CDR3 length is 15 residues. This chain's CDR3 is CASSTRTGGRETQYF. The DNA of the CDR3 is TGTGCCAGCAGTACCCGGACAGGGGGCCGGGAGACCCAGTACTTC.

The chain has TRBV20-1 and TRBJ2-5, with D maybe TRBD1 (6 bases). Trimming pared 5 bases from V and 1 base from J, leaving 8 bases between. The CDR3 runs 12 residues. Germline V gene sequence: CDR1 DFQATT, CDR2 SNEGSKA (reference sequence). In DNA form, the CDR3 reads TGCAGTGCTCCGACAGGCCAAGAGACCCAGTACTTC. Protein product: CSAPTGQETQYF.

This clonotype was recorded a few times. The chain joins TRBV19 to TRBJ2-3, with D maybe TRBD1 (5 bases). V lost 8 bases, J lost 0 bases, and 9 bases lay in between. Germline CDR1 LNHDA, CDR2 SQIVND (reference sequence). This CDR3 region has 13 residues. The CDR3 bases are TGTGCCAGTTTAGGGGTGAGCACAGATACGCAGTATTTT. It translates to CASLGVSTDTQYF.